These T cell receptor beta chains were read from a single sample in a study of Ad26.COV2.S vaccination and SARS-CoV-2 variants. Sequencing used immunoSEQ multiplex PCR; TCRdb keeps in-frame clones, though not all of them. The top ten clones hold 1.9% of a sample with approximately 300,000 clones, roughly 86% of them seen once. This specimen consisted of peripheral blood, obtained in a trial of Ad26.COV2.S vaccine versus placebo. These receptors all come from a person aged 18 to 65 who received the Ad26.COV2.S COVID-19 vaccine or a placebo. The CDR3 runs from the conserved cysteine through the conserved F or W. Part of the rows lack a size; the others show once, few, many or a class for expanded clones.

V gene: TRBV6-5
clone size: .
CDR3 length: 15
J gene: TRBJ1-6
CDR3 protein: CASRPGQGANSPLHF

V gene: TRBV7-2
clone size: .
CDR3 length: 16
J gene: TRBJ2-3
CDR3 protein: CASSLEGRGGGDTQYF

V gene: TRBV6-5
clone size: .
CDR3 length: 14
J gene: TRBJ2-7
CDR3 protein: CASTRDRVSYEQYF

V gene: TRBV19
clone size: .
CDR3 length: 16
J gene: TRBJ1-5
CDR3 protein: CASSISPRGVGQPQHF

V gene: TRBV6-1
clone size: .
CDR3 length: 14
J gene: TRBJ1-2
CDR3 protein: CASSERDRVYGYTF

V gene: TRBV7-9
clone size: .
CDR3 length: 16
J gene: TRBJ1-2
CDR3 protein: CASSFLVLTGGDGYTF

V gene: TRBV7-9
clone size: .
CDR3 length: 16
J gene: TRBJ2-2
CDR3 protein: CASSLAVGDSTGELFF

V gene: TRBV20-1
clone size: .
CDR3 length: 14
J gene: TRBJ1-5
CDR3 protein: CSASLGGSNQPQHF

V gene: TRBV2
clone size: .
CDR3 length: 15
J gene: TRBJ2-5
CDR3 protein: CASSPQTGTQETQYF

V gene: TRBV5-6
clone size: .
CDR3 length: 14
J gene: TRBJ2-2
CDR3 protein: CASSSMVSTGELFF

V gene: TRBV27
clone size: once
CDR3 length: 12
J gene: TRBJ2-3
CDR3 protein: CASSFGGNTQYF

V gene: TRBV5-1
clone size: .
CDR3 length: 13
J gene: TRBJ2-5
CDR3 protein: CASSFTNEETQYF

V gene: TRBV18
clone size: once
CDR3 length: 14
J gene: TRBJ1-1
CDR3 protein: CASSPGQKNTEAFF

V gene: TRBV30
clone size: .
CDR3 length: 16
J gene: TRBJ1-4
CDR3 protein: CAWSAPGTGTNEKLFF

V gene: TRBV7-2
clone size: .
CDR3 length: 16
J gene: TRBJ2-3
CDR3 protein: CASSSRGLAGGDTQYF

V gene: TRBV4-2
clone size: .
CDR3 length: 14
J gene: TRBJ2-1
CDR3 protein: CASSQGQEGNEQFF

V gene: TRBV29-1
clone size: .
CDR3 length: 13
J gene: TRBJ1-2
CDR3 protein: CSVAKPHGGGYTF

V gene: TRBV18
clone size: .
CDR3 length: 11
J gene: TRBJ1-1
CDR3 protein: CASSKSGDAFF

V gene: TRBV5-6
clone size: .
CDR3 length: 16
J gene: TRBJ2-5
CDR3 protein: CASSFLQRGGPETQYF

V gene: TRBV18
clone size: .
CDR3 length: 19
J gene: TRBJ2-6
CDR3 protein: CASSSSLGQGFTGANVLTF

V gene: TRBV6-1
clone size: .
CDR3 length: 13
J gene: TRBJ1-2
CDR3 protein: CASSEVGGMGYTF

V gene: TRBV7-9
clone size: .
CDR3 length: 19
J gene: TRBJ1-3
CDR3 protein: CASSLSGTGQAGSGNTIYF

V gene: TRBV18
clone size: .
CDR3 length: 13
J gene: TRBJ1-2
CDR3 protein: CASSPGQDYGYTF

V gene: TRBV7-2
clone size: .
CDR3 length: 16
J gene: TRBJ2-5
CDR3 protein: CASSVGPGQGAPSQYF

V gene: TRBV19
clone size: .
CDR3 length: 16
J gene: TRBJ1-5
CDR3 protein: CASSIEEGTGGQPQHF

V gene: TRBV27
clone size: .
CDR3 length: 15
J gene: TRBJ2-7
CDR3 protein: CASKTRGQTSYEQYF

V gene: TRBV25-1
clone size: .
CDR3 length: 14
J gene: TRBJ2-2
CDR3 protein: CASSDPTATGELFF

V gene: TRBV6-5
clone size: .
CDR3 length: 15
J gene: TRBJ1-1
CDR3 protein: CASSPTGRLNTEAFF

V gene: TRBV4-3
clone size: .
CDR3 length: 16
J gene: TRBJ1-5
CDR3 protein: CASSPSYGGGSQPQHF

V gene: TRBV3-1/TRBV3-2
clone size: .
CDR3 length: 14
J gene: TRBJ1-5
CDR3 protein: CASSFGRSNQPQHF

V gene: TRBV5-8
clone size: few
CDR3 length: 10
J gene: TRBJ2-1
CDR3 protein: CASRWNEQFF

V gene: TRBV9
clone size: .
CDR3 length: 14
J gene: TRBJ2-3
CDR3 protein: CASKTGEDTDTQYF

V gene: TRBV6-5
clone size: .
CDR3 length: 13
J gene: TRBJ2-5
CDR3 protein: CASRNGGEETQYF

V gene: TRBV10-3
clone size: .
CDR3 length: 13
J gene: TRBJ1-5
CDR3 protein: CAISDLGNQPQHF

V gene: TRBV27
clone size: few
CDR3 length: 14
J gene: TRBJ1-1
CDR3 protein: CASSSARTNTEAFF

V gene: TRBV24-1
clone size: .
CDR3 length: 19
J gene: TRBJ2-7
CDR3 protein: CAPIPRRRSGMVRGDEQYF

V gene: TRBV11-2
clone size: .
CDR3 length: 14
J gene: TRBJ1-1
CDR3 protein: CASSLAGKRTEAFF

V gene: TRBV3-1/TRBV3-2
clone size: .
CDR3 length: 13
J gene: TRBJ2-2
CDR3 protein: CASKKANTGELFF

V gene: TRBV7-2
clone size: once
CDR3 length: 15
J gene: TRBJ1-2
CDR3 protein: CASSTGRGTYLGYTF

V gene: TRBV15
clone size: once
CDR3 length: 17
J gene: TRBJ2-3
CDR3 protein: CATSRDAVGGGTDTQYF

V gene: TRBV23-1
clone size: .
CDR3 length: 13
J gene: TRBJ1-2
CDR3 protein: CASSRGQGSGYTF

V gene: TRBV7-3
clone size: .
CDR3 length: 15
J gene: TRBJ2-3
CDR3 protein: CASSLNPRGTDTQYF

V gene: TRBV18
clone size: .
CDR3 length: 15
J gene: TRBJ1-4
CDR3 protein: CASSPMTGTNEKLFF

V gene: TRBV20-1
clone size: .
CDR3 length: 12
J gene: TRBJ2-7
CDR3 protein: CSASGLRYEQYF